This is a list of T cell receptor beta chains from one sample in a study of early T cells in non-severe SARS-CoV-2 infection. TCRdb used MiXCR to reprocess the 5' RACE reads, holding one entry per CDR3 protein. Of some 80,000 distinct CDR3 sequences listed, 5% are singletons. The sequenced sample was whole blood, obtained at baseline. These receptors were taken from an adult who was a healthcare worker with PCR-confirmed SARS-CoV-2 infection or an uninfected control (not recorded which). Each CDR3 is given with its conserved first and last residue. D genes are given only for firm matches. Some rows mark clone size as missing; the rest say once, few, many or name a class of expanded clone.

j_call cdr3_length v_call d_call clone_size cdr3_aa cdr3_nt
TRBJ2-7 13 TRBV29-1 - many CSVAELSSYEQYF TGCAGCGTTGCGGAGCTGAGCTCCTACGAGCAGTACTTC
TRBJ2-1 15 TRBV11-2 - few CASSSPGLMYNEQFF TGTGCCAGCAGCTCCCCGGGCCTTATGTACAATGAGCAGTTCTTC
TRBJ2-7 15 TRBV7-2 TRBD1 few CASSPRTGANYEQYF TGTGCCAGCAGTCCTCGGACAGGGGCGAATTACGAGCAGTACTTC
TRBJ2-3 16 TRBV6-5 TRBD1 few CASSRQGAKGTDTQYF TGTGCCAGCAGTCGACAGGGGGCGAAGGGCACAGATACGCAGTATTTT
TRBJ2-3 16 TRBV7-3 TRBD2 - CASSLGAGGRQDTQYF TGTGCCAGCAGCTTAGGGGCGGGAGGGCGTCAAGATACGCAGTATTTT
TRBJ1-1 15 TRBV7-2 TRBD1 - CASSPGQGVRTEAFF TGTGCCAGCAGCCCCGGACAGGGGGTGAGGACTGAAGCTTTCTTT
TRBJ2-1 12 TRBV6-5 - few CASSRQGNEQFF TGTGCCAGCAGTCGTCAGGGGAATGAGCAGTTCTTC
TRBJ1-3 15 TRBV18 - many CASSPRGVAENTIYF TGTGCCAGCTCACCACGAGGGGTGGCTGAAAACACCATATATTTT
TRBJ1-3 17 TRBV7-6 TRBD1 many CASSPTPPGGLGNTIYF TGTGCCAGCAGCCCGACGCCCCCAGGGGGCCTTGGAAACACCATATATTTT
TRBJ2-1 14 TRBV29-1 - - CSGHSSRGNNEQFF TGCAGCGGACACAGCTCCCGGGGCAACAATGAGCAGTTCTTC
TRBJ2-5 13 TRBV29-1 - many CTPGRDPRATQYF TGCACCCCCGGGCGGGACCCCCGGGCGACCCAGTACTTC
TRBJ2-1 13 TRBV20-1 - many CSAYGDRDNEQFF TGCAGTGCTTATGGAGACAGAGACAATGAGCAGTTCTTC
TRBJ1-2 17 TRBV6-1 - few CASSEALSGANNYGYTF TGTGCCAGCAGTGAAGCCCTGAGCGGGGCTAATAACTATGGCTACACCTTC
TRBJ2-3 9 TRBV20-1 - few CSAPNTQYF TGCAGTGCCCCGAATACGCAGTATTTT
TRBJ2-1 13 TRBV27 - few CASSSYLGDEQFF TGTGCCAGCAGTTCATATTTAGGCGATGAGCAGTTCTTC
TRBJ2-3 16 TRBV12-3/TRBV12-4 TRBD2 many CASSLRSGGNTDTQYF TGTGCCAGCAGTTTACGTAGCGGGGGAAACACAGATACGCAGTATTTT
TRBJ2-3 15 TRBV11-3 - - CASSLGRQTTDTQYF TGTGCCAGCAGCTTAGGTAGACAGACCACAGATACGCAGTATTTT